This T cell receptor (beta chain) emerged from a study of PD-L1 blockade in urothelial cancer. The V gene's germline CDR1 is SEHNR and CDR2 FQNEAQ (reference sequence). CDR3 length: 14 amino acids. V shed 5 bases and J 0 bases; nucleotides not matched to a gene: 3. The sample holds a few counts of this clone. Patients had locally advanced or metastatic urothelial carcinoma. This table comes from immunoSEQ multiplex PCR, and its TCRdb copy is limited to in-frame clones, with some not included. The profile shows around 30,000 clones, roughly 76% of them singletons. This TCR came from a man aged 50 to 59 with urothelial cancer. The sample here was PBMCs, taken around atezolizumab (anti-PD-L1) treatment. This chain uses TRBV7-9 with TRBJ2-5, with 7 positions matching TRBD2. Here the CDR3 DNA reads TGTGCCAGCAGCCGACTAGCACACCAAGAGACCCAGTACTTC. It translates to CASSRLAHQETQYF.